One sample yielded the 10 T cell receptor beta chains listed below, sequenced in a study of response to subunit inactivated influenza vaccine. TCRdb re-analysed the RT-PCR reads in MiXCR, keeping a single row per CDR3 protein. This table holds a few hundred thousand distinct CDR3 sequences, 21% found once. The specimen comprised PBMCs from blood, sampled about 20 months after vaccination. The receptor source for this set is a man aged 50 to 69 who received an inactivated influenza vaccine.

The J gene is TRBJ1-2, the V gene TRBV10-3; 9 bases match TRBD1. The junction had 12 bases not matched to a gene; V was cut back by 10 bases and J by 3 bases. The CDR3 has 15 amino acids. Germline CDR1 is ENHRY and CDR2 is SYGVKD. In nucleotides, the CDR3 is TGTGCCACAAAGAGACAGGGGGGGCTGGACTATGGCTACACCTTC. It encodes CATKRQGGLDYGYTF.

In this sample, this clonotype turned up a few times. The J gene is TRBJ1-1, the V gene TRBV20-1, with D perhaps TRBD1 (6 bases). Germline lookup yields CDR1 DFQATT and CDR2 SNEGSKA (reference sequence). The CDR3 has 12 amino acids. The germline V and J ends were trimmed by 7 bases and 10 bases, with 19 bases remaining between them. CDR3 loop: CSVLDPGEGAFF. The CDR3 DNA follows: TGCAGTGTTCTGGATCCAGGGGAGGGAGCTTTCTTT.

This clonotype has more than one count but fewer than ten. CDR3 sequence (DNA): TGTGCCAGCAGCTTAGATCAGAACGGCTACACCTTC. Its translation: CASSLDQNGYTF. The rearrangement links TRBV7-9 to TRBJ1-2; no reliable D call. Germline CDR1 SEHNR, CDR2 FQNEAQ (reference sequence). With 1 base removed from V and 8 bases from J, the gap between germline ends came to 8 bases. This CDR3 is 12 amino acids long.

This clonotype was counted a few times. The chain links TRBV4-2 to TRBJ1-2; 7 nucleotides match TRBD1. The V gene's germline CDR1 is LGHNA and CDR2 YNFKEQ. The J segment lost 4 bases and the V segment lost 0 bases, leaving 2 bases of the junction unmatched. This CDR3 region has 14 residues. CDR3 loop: CASSQEAGGYGYTF. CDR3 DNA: TGTGCCAGCAGCCAAGAAGCAGGGGGCTATGGCTACACCTTC.

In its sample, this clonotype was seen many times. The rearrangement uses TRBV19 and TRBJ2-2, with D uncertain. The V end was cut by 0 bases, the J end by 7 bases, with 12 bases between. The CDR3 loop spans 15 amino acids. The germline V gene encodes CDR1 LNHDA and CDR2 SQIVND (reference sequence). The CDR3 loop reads CASSIDPVWLGELFF. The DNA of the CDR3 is TGTGCCAGTAGTATAGATCCGGTATGGCTCGGGGAGCTGTTTTTT.

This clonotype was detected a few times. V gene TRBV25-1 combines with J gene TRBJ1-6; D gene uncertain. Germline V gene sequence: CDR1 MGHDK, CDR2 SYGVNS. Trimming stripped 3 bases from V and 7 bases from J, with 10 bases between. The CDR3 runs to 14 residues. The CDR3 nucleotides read TGTGCCAGCAGTGACCCCCTAGCGAATTCACCCCTCCACTTT. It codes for CASSDPLANSPLHF.

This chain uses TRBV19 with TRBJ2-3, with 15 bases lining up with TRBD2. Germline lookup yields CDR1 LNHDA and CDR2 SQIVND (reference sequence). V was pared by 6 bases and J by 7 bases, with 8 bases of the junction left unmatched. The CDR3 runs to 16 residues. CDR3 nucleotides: TGTGCCAGTAGCGGTCGGACTAGCGGGAGGGCCTATACGCAGTATTTT. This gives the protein CASSGRTSGRAYTQYF.

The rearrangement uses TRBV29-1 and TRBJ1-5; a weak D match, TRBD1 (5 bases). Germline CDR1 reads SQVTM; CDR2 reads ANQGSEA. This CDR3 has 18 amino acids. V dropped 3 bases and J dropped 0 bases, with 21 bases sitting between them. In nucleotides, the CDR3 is TGCAGCGTTGAGCAACGCGCCCCGGGGGAAACTAGCAATCAGCCCCAGCATTTT. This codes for CSVEQRAPGETSNQPQHF.

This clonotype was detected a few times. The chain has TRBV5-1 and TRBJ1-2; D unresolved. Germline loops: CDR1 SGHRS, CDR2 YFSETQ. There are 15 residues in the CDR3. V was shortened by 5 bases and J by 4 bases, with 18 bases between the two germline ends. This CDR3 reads CASRYSPTPGYGYTF. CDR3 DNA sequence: TGCGCCAGCAGGTACTCCCCGACACCAGGCTATGGCTACACCTTC.

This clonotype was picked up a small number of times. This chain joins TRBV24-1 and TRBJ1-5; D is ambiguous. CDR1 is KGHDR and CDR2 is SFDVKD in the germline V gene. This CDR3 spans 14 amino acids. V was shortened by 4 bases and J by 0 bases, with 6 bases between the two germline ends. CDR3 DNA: TGTGCCACCAGTGACCGCGTTAGCAATCAGCCCCAGCATTTT. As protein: CATSDRVSNQPQHF.